The T cell receptor beta chain described here comes from a study of CD8 T cells in Susac syndrome. CD8+ and CD4+ T cells from blood underwent TCR beta sequencing, which was carried out in a high-throughput format. It was healthy donors who served as the controls, matched for age and sex. The CDR3 runs 13 residues. The germline CDR1 and CDR2 sequences are SGDLS and YYNGEE. V gave up 0 bases and J gave up 5 bases, with 8 bases separating them. With random hexamers, roughly 0.45 to 1 ug RNA was reverse transcribed. TCRdb reprocessed the immunoSEQ multiplex PCR reads with MiXCR, giving one entry per CDR3 protein. The table lists just under 150,000 distinct CDR3 sequences, roughly 94% of them singletons.

The receptor was derived from a human donor in good health. The sequenced sample was CD4+ T cells from PBMCs. The chain is built from TRBV9 and TRBJ2-5; D is unclear. The CDR3 sequence: CASSVGLMETQYF. The CDR3 DNA sequence: TGTGCCAGCAGCGTAGGACTCATGGAGACCCAGTACTTC.